This T cell receptor (beta chain) appears in the sequencing data of a study of graft-versus-host responses after intestinal transplantation. V lost 5 bases and J lost 3, with 7 bases in between. This CDR3 is 12 amino acids long. Germline CDR1 MNHEY, CDR2 SMNVEV (reference sequence). Details on this clone: Its target is unknown.

Here immunoSEQ multiplex PCR was the method, and the copy in TCRdb shows in-frame clones only, minus some. The data show around 100,000 clones, roughly 84% seen once. The chain has TRBV27 and TRBJ1-2; D uncertain. The sequences come from unstimulated CD4+ T cells sorted from spleen or lymph node cells, collected before transplant. This receptor was identified in a human donor who was the organ donor for an intestinal transplant. The CDR3 protein is CASSVRDYGYTF. DNA for the CDR3: TGTGCCAGCAGTGTCCGGGACTATGGCTACACCTTC.